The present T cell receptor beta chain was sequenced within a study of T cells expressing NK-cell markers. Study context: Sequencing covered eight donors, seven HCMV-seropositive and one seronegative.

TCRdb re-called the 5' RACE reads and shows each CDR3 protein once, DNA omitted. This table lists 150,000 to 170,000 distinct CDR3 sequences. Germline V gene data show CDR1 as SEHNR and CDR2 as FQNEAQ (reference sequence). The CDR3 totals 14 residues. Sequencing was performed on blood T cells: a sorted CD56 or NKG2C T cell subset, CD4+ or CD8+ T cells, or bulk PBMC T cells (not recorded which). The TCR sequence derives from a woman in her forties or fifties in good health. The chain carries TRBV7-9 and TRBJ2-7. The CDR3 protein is CASSHKRVPYEQYF.